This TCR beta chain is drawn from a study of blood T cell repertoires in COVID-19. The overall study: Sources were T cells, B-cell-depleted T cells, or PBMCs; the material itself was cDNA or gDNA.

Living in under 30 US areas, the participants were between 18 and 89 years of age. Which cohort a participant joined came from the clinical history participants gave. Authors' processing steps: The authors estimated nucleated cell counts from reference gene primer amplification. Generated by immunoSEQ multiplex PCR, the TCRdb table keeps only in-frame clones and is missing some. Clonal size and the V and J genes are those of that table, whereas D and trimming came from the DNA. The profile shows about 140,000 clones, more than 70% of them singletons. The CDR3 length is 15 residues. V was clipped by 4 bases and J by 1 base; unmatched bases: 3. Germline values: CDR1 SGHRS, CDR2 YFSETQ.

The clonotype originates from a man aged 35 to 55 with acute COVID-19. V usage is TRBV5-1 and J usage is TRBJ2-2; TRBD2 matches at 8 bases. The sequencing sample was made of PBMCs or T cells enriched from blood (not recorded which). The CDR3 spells CASSGLAENTGELFF. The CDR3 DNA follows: TGCGCCAGCAGCGGACTAGCAGAGAACACCGGGGAGCTGTTTTTT. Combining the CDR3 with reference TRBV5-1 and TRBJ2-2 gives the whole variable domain KAGVTQTPRYLIKTRGQQVTLSCSPISGHRSVSWYQQTPGQGLQFLFEYFSETQRNKGNFPGRFSGRQFSNSRSEMNVSTLELGDSALYLCASSGLAENTGELFFGEGSRLTVL.